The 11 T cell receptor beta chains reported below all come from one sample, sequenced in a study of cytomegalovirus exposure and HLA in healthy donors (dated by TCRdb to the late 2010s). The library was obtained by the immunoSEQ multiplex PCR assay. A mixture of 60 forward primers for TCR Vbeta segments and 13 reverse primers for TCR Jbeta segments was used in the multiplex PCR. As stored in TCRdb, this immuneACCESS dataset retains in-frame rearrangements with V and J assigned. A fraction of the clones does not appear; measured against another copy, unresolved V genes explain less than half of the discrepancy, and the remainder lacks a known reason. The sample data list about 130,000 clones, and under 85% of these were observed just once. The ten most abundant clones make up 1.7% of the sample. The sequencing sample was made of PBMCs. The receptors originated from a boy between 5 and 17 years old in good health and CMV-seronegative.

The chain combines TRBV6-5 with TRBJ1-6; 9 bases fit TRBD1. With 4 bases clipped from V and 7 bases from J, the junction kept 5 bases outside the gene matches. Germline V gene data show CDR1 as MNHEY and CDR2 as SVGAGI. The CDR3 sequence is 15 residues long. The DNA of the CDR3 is TGTGCCAGCAGTTTCGGGACAGGGATGAATTCACCCCTCCACTTT. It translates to CASSFGTGMNSPLHF.

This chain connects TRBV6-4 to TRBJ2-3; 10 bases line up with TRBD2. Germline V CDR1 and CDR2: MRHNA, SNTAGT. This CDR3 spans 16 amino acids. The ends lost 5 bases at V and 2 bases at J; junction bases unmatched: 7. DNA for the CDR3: TGTGCCAGCAGTCCCCTAGCGGGGGACCCCACAGATACGCAGTATTTT. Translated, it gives CASSPLAGDPTDTQYF.

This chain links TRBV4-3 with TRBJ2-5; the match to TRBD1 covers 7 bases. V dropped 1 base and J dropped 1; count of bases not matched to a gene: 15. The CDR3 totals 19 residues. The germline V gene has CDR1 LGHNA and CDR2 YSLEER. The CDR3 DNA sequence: TGCGCCAGCAGCCAAGTGGTGGGGACAGAGGTCTCTTTCCAAGAGACCCAGTACTTC. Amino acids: CASSQVVGTEVSFQETQYF.

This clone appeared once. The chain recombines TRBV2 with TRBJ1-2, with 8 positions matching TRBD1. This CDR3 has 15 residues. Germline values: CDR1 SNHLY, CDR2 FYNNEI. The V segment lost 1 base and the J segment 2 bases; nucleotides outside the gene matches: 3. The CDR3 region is CASSEGTGRNYGYTF. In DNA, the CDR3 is TGTGCCAGCAGTGAAGGGACAGGGAGGAACTATGGCTACACCTTC.

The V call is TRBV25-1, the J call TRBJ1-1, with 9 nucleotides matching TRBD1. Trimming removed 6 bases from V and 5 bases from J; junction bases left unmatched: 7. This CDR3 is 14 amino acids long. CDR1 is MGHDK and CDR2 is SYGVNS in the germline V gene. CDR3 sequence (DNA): TGTGCCAGCAGCACCGGGACAGGGTTTACTGAAGCTTTCTTT. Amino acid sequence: CASSTGTGFTEAFF.

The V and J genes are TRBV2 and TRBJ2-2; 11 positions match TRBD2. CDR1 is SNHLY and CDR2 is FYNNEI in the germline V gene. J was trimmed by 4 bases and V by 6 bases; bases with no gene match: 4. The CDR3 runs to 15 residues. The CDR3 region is CASSLAGGPTGELFF. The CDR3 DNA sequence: TGTGCCAGCAGCTTAGCGGGGGGGCCCACCGGGGAGCTGTTTTTT.

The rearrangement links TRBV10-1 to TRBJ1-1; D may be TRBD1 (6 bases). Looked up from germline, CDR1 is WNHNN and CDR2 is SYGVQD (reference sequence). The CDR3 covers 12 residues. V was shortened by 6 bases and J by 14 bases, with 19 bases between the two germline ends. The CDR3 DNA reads TGCGCCAGCAGGTCCTACAGGGTTATTTACTTCTTT. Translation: CASRSYRVIYFF.

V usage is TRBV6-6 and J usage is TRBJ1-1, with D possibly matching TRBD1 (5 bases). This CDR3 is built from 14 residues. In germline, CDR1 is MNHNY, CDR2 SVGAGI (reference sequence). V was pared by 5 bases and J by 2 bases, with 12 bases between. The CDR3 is CASSPFQGNTEAFF. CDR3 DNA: TGTGCCAGCAGTCCCTTTCAGGGTAACACTGAAGCTTTCTTT.

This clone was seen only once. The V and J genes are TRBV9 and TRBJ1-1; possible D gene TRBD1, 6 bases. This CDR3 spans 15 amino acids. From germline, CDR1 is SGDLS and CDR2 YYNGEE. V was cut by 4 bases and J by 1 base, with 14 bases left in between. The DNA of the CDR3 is TGTGCCAGCAGCACCGTAACAGGGAAGAACACTGAAGCTTTCTTT. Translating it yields CASSTVTGKNTEAFF.

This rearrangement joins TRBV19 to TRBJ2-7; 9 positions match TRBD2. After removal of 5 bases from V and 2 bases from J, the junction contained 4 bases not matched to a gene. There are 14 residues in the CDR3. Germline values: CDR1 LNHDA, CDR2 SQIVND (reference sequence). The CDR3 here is CASSELAGTYEQYF. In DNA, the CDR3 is TGTGCCAGTAGTGAGCTAGCGGGGACCTACGAGCAGTACTTC.

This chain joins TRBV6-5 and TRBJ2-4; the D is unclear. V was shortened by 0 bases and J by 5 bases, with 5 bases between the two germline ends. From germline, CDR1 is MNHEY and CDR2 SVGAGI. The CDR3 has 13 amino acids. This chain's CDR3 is CASSYSSENIQYF. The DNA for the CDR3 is TGTGCCAGCAGTTACTCATCAGAAAACATTCAGTACTTC.